The 18 T cell receptor beta chains in this list originate from one sample, sequenced in a study of blood T cell repertoires in COVID-19. Data came from immunoSEQ multiplex PCR; TCRdb stores just in-frame clones and leaves some out. This table has around 44,000 clones, 92% appearing once. Sequenced input: peripheral blood. These receptors were obtained from a human donor in a cohort sampled during active COVID-19.

The chain uses TRBV7-2 and TRBJ2-7; D gene uncertain. The CDR3 has 15 residues. Germline-derived CDR1 and CDR2 are SGHTA and FQGNSA. V was trimmed by 2 bases and J by 5 bases, leaving 16 bases between them. The CDR3 here is CASSLSGAPGDEQYF. CDR3 sequence (DNA): TGTGCCAGCAGCTTATCCGGAGCGCCTGGTGACGAGCAGTACTTC. Supplemented by reference TRBV7-2 and TRBJ2-7, the full variable domain reads GAGVSQSPSNKVTEKGKDVELRCDPISGHTALYWYRQSLGQGLEFLIYFQGNSAPDKSGLPSDRFSAERTGGSVSTLTIQRTQQEDSAVYLCASSLSGAPGDEQYFGPGTRLTVT.

The rearrangement uses TRBV7-9 and TRBJ1-1; D unresolved. Trimming removed 2 bases from V and 5 bases from J, with 6 bases in between. CDR3 length equals 12 residues. Germline CDR1 and CDR2: SEHNR and FQNEAQ (reference sequence). The CDR3 here is CASSLSVTEAFF. The CDR3 DNA is TGTGCCAGCAGCTTATCAGTTACTGAAGCTTTCTTT.

This chain's CDR3 is CASSPRDSSYNEQFF. The CDR3 nucleotides are TGTGCCAGCAGCCCCCGGGACAGCTCCTACAATGAGCAGTTCTTC. The chain employs TRBV11-3 and TRBJ2-1; 7 positions match TRBD1. The CDR3 covers 15 residues. V shed 5 bases, J shed 0 bases, and the junction held 4 bases outside the gene matches. Germline CDR1 is SGHNT and CDR2 is YENEEA.

The rearrangement links TRBV2 to TRBJ1-1, with 7 bases that match TRBD1. Germline CDR1 SNHLY, CDR2 FYNNEI. V was clipped by 6 bases and J by 7 bases; unmatched bases: 8. The CDR3 contains 13 residues. CDR3 residues: CASSRGSRDEAFF. The CDR3, as DNA: TGTGCCAGCAGCAGGGGGAGTAGGGATGAAGCTTTCTTT.

The genes are TRBV6-5 and TRBJ2-7; tentative D call: TRBD1 (6 bases). V was trimmed by 0 bases and J by 4 bases, leaving 10 bases between them. The length of the CDR3 is 14 residues. Germline CDR1 reads MNHEY; CDR2 reads SVGAGI. CDR3 sequence (DNA): TGTGCCAGCAGTTACTCACAGGGACCATACGAGCAGTACTTC. As protein: CASSYSQGPYEQYF.

V gene TRBV4-1 combines with J gene TRBJ1-1, with 7 positions matching TRBD1. The CDR3 sequence is 14 residues long. CDR1 is MGHRA, CDR2 YSYEKL, per germline. V gave up 3 bases and J gave up 2 bases; unmatched junction bases: 3. The CDR3 protein is CASSQGTDNTEAFF. CDR3 nucleotides: TGCGCCAGCAGCCAGGGGACAGATAACACTGAAGCTTTCTTT.

The sample holds one count of this clone. The chain couples TRBV4-3 to TRBJ1-2; 8 nucleotides agree with TRBD1. The CDR3 length is 16 residues. Unmatched junction bases numbered 4, after V lost 1 base and J lost 0 bases. Germline CDR1 LGHNA, CDR2 YSLEER. This CDR3 is CASSQARTGPNYGYTF. DNA of the CDR3: TGCGCCAGCAGCCAAGCCCGGACAGGGCCTAACTATGGCTACACCTTC.

For the CDR3, the DNA is TGTGCCAGCAGCCAAGTCCCCGTTTTATCTGGCACAGATACGCAGTATTTT. It yields the protein CASSQVPVLSGTDTQYF. This chain links TRBV14 with TRBJ2-3; no reliable D call. In germline, CDR1 is SGHDN, CDR2 FVKESK. The CDR3 covers 17 residues. V gave up 1 base and J gave up 1 base, with 15 bases separating them.

V and J are TRBV29-1 and TRBJ2-1, with 14 nucleotides matching TRBD2. With 7 bases clipped from V and 9 bases from J, the junction kept 8 bases outside the gene matches. Germline V gene data show CDR1 as SQVTM and CDR2 as ANQGSEA. This CDR3 contains 14 residues. The CDR3 spells CSGARLAGGVEQFF. As DNA, the CDR3 is TGCAGCGGGGCAAGACTAGCGGGAGGGGTTGAGCAGTTCTTC.

The rearrangement links TRBV6-5 to TRBJ2-5; D is uncertain. Trimming stripped 0 bases from V and 0 bases from J, with 8 bases between. CDR1 is MNHEY and CDR2 is SVGAGI in the germline V gene. The CDR3 sequence is 15 residues long. The CDR3 DNA sequence: TGTGCCAGCAGTTACTCGTCCCCAGACCAAGAGACCCAGTACTTC. Protein: CASSYSSPDQETQYF.

The chain combines TRBV12-5 with TRBJ1-4; D possibly corresponds to TRBD1 (5 bases). V was cut by 5 bases and J by 1 base, with 17 bases left in between. CDR3 length: 17 amino acids. Germline values: CDR1 LGHNT, CDR2 FRNRAP. The CDR3 region is CASGPGPGVGTNEKLFF. The CDR3 DNA follows: TGTGCTAGTGGTCCGGGGCCGGGGGTCGGAACTAATGAAAAACTGTTTTTT.

The V and J genes are TRBV29-1 and TRBJ1-1, with TRBD1 matching 7 bases. This CDR3 contains 9 residues. Per germline, CDR1 SQVTM and CDR2 ANQGSEA. The ends lost 7 bases at V and 10 bases at J; junction bases unmatched: 3. DNA for the CDR3: TGCAGCGAGAACAGGGGAGCTTTCTTT. It specifies CSENRGAFF.

The V gene is TRBV3-1 (or the pseudogene TRBV3-2), the J gene TRBJ2-5, with a weak D call TRBD2 (6 bases). Germline V gene data show CDR1 as LGHDT and CDR2 as YNNKEL (reference sequence). The CDR3 is 15 residues long. V lost 0 bases to trimming and J lost 5 bases, with 13 bases between them. The CDR3 bases are TGTGCCAGCAGCCAAGATGGGACTTCCCGGGAGACCCAGTACTTC. As protein: CASSQDGTSRETQYF.

CDR3 sequence reads: CSVDLGDSYEQYF. CDR3 sequence (DNA): TGCAGCGTTGATCTCGGGGACTCCTACGAGCAGTACTTC. The rearrangement joins TRBV29-1 to TRBJ2-7, with a possible D match to TRBD2 (5 bases). Trimming cost V 3 bases and J 0 bases, with 9 bases left between them. The CDR3 consists of 13 residues. Per germline, CDR1 SQVTM and CDR2 ANQGSEA.

The chain recombines TRBV29-1 with TRBJ1-5; D gene uncertain. The V and J ends lost 4 bases and 4 bases respectively, with 11 bases between them. CDR3 size: 13 residues. Germline V CDR1 and CDR2: SQVTM, ANQGSEA. The CDR3 bases are TGCAGCGTTGCGGAGGTACAGAATCAGCCCCAGCATTTT. As protein: CSVAEVQNQPQHF. Full variable domain (remainder filled in from reference TRBV29-1 and TRBJ1-5): SAVISQKPSRDICQRGTSLTIQCQVDSQVTMMFWYRQQPGQSLTLIATANQGSEATYESGFVIDKFPISRPNLTFSTLTVSNMSPEDSSIYLCSVAEVQNQPQHFGDGTRLSIL.

The chain recombines TRBV13 with TRBJ2-7; D gene ambiguous. The CDR3 is made up of 13 amino acids. CDR1 and CDR2 from the germline V gene are PRHDT and FYEKMQ (reference sequence). V lost 1 base and J lost 6, with 10 bases in between. The CDR3 protein is CASSLVPGIEQYF. The CDR3 DNA reads TGTGCCAGCAGCTTAGTCCCAGGTATCGAGCAGTACTTC.

This clone was picked up a small number of times. This sequence joins TRBV28 and TRBJ2-3, with 11 nucleotides matching TRBD2. There are 19 residues in the CDR3. The junction had 14 bases not matched to a gene; V was cut back by 6 bases and J by 0 bases. CDR1 and CDR2 from the germline V gene are MDHEN and SYDVKM. The chain's CDR3 is CASSSLRGLADASTDTQYF. CDR3 bases: TGTGCCAGCAGCTCCCTTCGGGGACTAGCGGACGCTAGCACAGATACGCAGTATTTT.

The J gene is TRBJ1-5, the V gene TRBV9, with D unclear. With 4 bases removed from V and 5 bases from J, the gap between germline ends came to 10 bases. The CDR3 contains 13 residues. Per germline, CDR1 SGDLS and CDR2 YYNGEE. The CDR3, as DNA: TGTGCCAGCAGCCTTTCTTCGGATCAGCCCCAGCATTTT. It specifies CASSLSSDQPQHF.